This passage covers 19 T cell receptor beta chains from one sample sequenced in a study of CD8+ T cells in alopecia areata. Following RNA extraction, reverse transcription yielded cDNA that acted as the sequencing template. The assay was immunoSEQ multiplex PCR, and TCRdb's table has in-frame clones only and misses some. Of over 100,000 clones in the sample, 53% were seen once. The sample's treatment: oral pan-JAK inhibitor, 5-10 mg twice daily. This specimen consisted of CD4+ T cells sorted from blood, obtained at week 4, from a patient treated with tofacitinib. The receptors were sampled from a human donor with alopecia areata.

CDR3 coding DNA: TGTGCCAGCAGCACAGAGGTCGGGACAGCGTTATGGTCATACTTC. It codes for CASSTEVGTALWSYF. V is TRBV2 and J is TRBJ2-7; 7 bases match TRBD1. With 6 bases clipped from V and 13 bases from J, the junction kept 21 bases outside the gene matches. Germline assignment: CDR1 SNHLY and CDR2 FYNNEI. The CDR3 is 15 residues long.

This clone was picked up a small number of times. The gene calls are TRBV7-9 and TRBJ2-1, with D perhaps assigned TRBD1 or TRBD2 (6 bases each). This CDR3 is built from 12 residues. With 4 bases removed from V and 14 bases from J, the gap between germline ends came to 15 bases. Germline loops: CDR1 SEHNR, CDR2 FQNEAQ (reference sequence). CDR3 region: CASSSTSGAEFF. Here the CDR3 DNA reads TGTGCCAGCAGCTCAACTTCGGGGGCGGAGTTCTTC.

This clone appeared a single time. This chain uses TRBV5-1 with TRBJ1-2, with D unclear. V shed 5 bases and J shed 5 bases, with 10 bases lying between them. The germline V gene encodes CDR1 SGHRS and CDR2 YFSETQ. CDR3 length equals 12 residues. CDR3 sequence reads: CASRAQTYGYTF. The CDR3 DNA is TGCGCCAGCAGGGCACAGACGTATGGCTACACCTTC.

The chain joins TRBV9 to TRBJ1-6; TRBD1 is a possible D gene (5 bases). The V end lost 5 bases, the J end lost 6 bases, and 12 bases lay between the germline ends. In germline, CDR1 is SGDLS, CDR2 YYNGEE. This CDR3 has 14 residues. The CDR3 loop reads CASSTWGGNSPLHF. The CDR3 DNA reads TGTGCCAGCAGTACATGGGGGGGTAATTCACCCCTCCACTTT.

This clone was seen more than once but under ten times. This chain connects TRBV29-1 to TRBJ2-1, with TRBD1 matching 10 bases. Germline CDR1 reads SQVTM; CDR2 reads ANQGSEA. The CDR3 runs to 14 residues. V was pared by 3 bases and J by 7 bases, with 6 bases of the junction left unmatched. The CDR3 DNA reads as TGCAGCGTTGAGGGACAGGGGCGGTTGAATGAGCAGTTCTTC. It encodes CSVEGQGRLNEQFF.

In its sample, this clone was seen a few times. This sequence joins TRBV29-1 and TRBJ2-1; 8 positions agree with TRBD2. The trim removed 8 bases at V and 6 bases at J, leaving 3 bases unmatched. Germline V gives CDR1 SQVTM, CDR2 ANQGSEA. The CDR3 is 11 amino acids. The CDR3: CSIGLANEQFF. CDR3 coding DNA: TGCAGCATCGGACTAGCCAATGAGCAGTTCTTC.

This chain links TRBV5-1 with TRBJ1-5, with no clear D. CDR3 length: 15 amino acids. Germline V lookup: CDR1 SGHRS, CDR2 YFSETQ. V lost 0 bases and J lost 5, with 12 bases in between. As DNA, the CDR3 is TGCGCCAGCAGCTTGGCTGGGAATATGGATCAGCCCCAGCATTTT. Encoded protein: CASSLAGNMDQPQHF.

This clone was detected only a few times. The chain couples TRBV14 to TRBJ2-2; a possible D gene is TRBD2 (7 bases). V was shortened by 0 bases and J by 5 bases, with 13 bases between the two germline ends. Germline CDR1 reads SGHDN; CDR2 reads FVKESK. The CDR3 length is 16 residues. The CDR3 sequence is CASSQDAGDRTGELFF. CDR3 in DNA: TGTGCCAGCAGCCAAGACGCGGGAGACAGGACCGGGGAGCTGTTTTTT.

The CDR3 DNA sequence: TGCAGCGTCAAGCTTGGGGGGACTGAAGCTTTCTTT. Translated: CSVKLGGTEAFF. The J gene is TRBJ1-1, the V gene TRBV29-1, with a possible D match to TRBD1 (5 bases). CDR1 SQVTM and CDR2 ANQGSEA come from the germline V gene. This CDR3 is 12 amino acids long. Trimming removed 6 bases from V and 5 bases from J, with 13 bases in between.

J is TRBJ2-7 and V is TRBV30; D is perhaps TRBD1 (5 bases). The V and J ends lost 1 base and 5 bases respectively, with 9 bases between them. The germline V gene has CDR1 GTSNPN and CDR2 SVGIG (reference sequence). This CDR3 is 12 amino acids long. CDR3 sequence (DNA): TGTGCCTGGAGTGGCCTAGGGGACGAGCAGTACTTC. Protein sequence: CAWSGLGDEQYF.

DNA for the CDR3: TGTGCCAGCAGCTTGGGGCCACAGGGAGCTCAGCCCCAGCATTTT. It yields the protein CASSLGPQGAQPQHF. This sequence joins TRBV5-6 and TRBJ1-5, with D possibly matching TRBD1 (6 bases). Per the germline V gene, CDR1 is SGHDT and CDR2 is YYEEEE. The CDR3 runs 15 residues. Trimming left V 0 bases short and J 6 bases short, with 13 bases between. Full variable domain (remainder filled in from reference TRBV5-6 and TRBJ1-5): DAGVTQSPTHLIKTRGQQVTLRCSPKSGHDTVSWYQQALGQGPQFIFQYYEEEERQRGNFPDRFSGHQFPNYSSELNVNALLLGDSALYLCASSLGPQGAQPQHFGDGTRLSIL.

Only a few counts were recorded for this clone. V gene TRBV29-1 combines with J gene TRBJ1-2, with a possible D match to TRBD1 (6 bases). V shed 4 bases and J shed 4 bases, with 13 bases lying between them. The germline V gene has CDR1 SQVTM and CDR2 ANQGSEA. The CDR3 contains 13 residues. The CDR3 region is CSVAATGLYGYTF. The DNA for the CDR3 is TGCAGCGTTGCAGCGACAGGACTCTATGGCTACACCTTC.

This clone was detected only a few times. The CDR3 coding sequence is TGTGCCAGCAGCCCCCACCAGGGAAACACCATATATTTT. This encodes CASSPHQGNTIYF. V and J are TRBV14 and TRBJ1-3; D is ambiguous. CDR1 is SGHDN and CDR2 is FVKESK in the germline V gene. Between the trimmed V and J ends, which lost 4 bases and 4 bases, there was a span of 8 bases. The CDR3 totals 13 residues.

With respect to this clone: At one boundary the junction diverges from the germline segment, which might be a read error. This chain links TRBV23-1 with TRBJ1-5; the D gene is possibly TRBD1 (5 bases). TRBV23-1 is an open reading frame whose function is uncertain. CDR3 size: 10 residues. The CDR3 here is CASSQSMDTF. Here the CDR3 DNA reads TGCGCCAGCAGTCAATCAATGGACACATTT.

The J gene is TRBJ2-5, the V gene TRBV4-1; weak D call: TRBD1 (5 bases). In germline, CDR1 is MGHRA, CDR2 YSYEKL. CDR3 length equals 17 residues. Trimming pared 1 base from V and 5 bases from J, leaving 20 bases between. The CDR3 nucleotides are TGCGCCAGCAGCCAAGGCTATGGACAAAAGATTGGGGAGACCCAGTACTTC. The encoded protein is CASSQGYGQKIGETQYF.

This clone was seen a few times. This chain joins TRBV11-1 and TRBJ1-2; 7 bases line up with TRBD1. With 5 bases clipped from V and 7 bases from J, the junction kept 1 base outside the gene matches. CDR1 and CDR2 (germline): SGHAT, FQDESV (reference sequence). There are 11 residues in the CDR3. This CDR3 reads CASSPGGGYTF. The CDR3 region has the DNA TGTGCCAGCAGCCCAGGGGGTGGCTACACCTTC.

This chain joins TRBV30 and TRBJ2-5; 9 bases fit TRBD2. CDR1 GTSNPN and CDR2 SVGIG come from the germline V gene (reference sequence). The CDR3 has 16 residues. Trimming took 2 bases from V and 5 from J; bases not matched to a gene: 12. CDR3 sequence (DNA): TGTGCCTGGAGTTTTTTAGCGGGAGACAAGAGGGAGACCCAGTACTTC. It is translated as CAWSFLAGDKRETQYF.

The J gene is TRBJ2-1, the V gene TRBV4-2, with unresolved D. This CDR3 comprises 16 residues. Looked up from germline, CDR1 is LGHNA and CDR2 is YNFKEQ. Trimming shortened V by 0 bases and J by 6 bases, and 15 bases separated the two germline ends. CDR3 DNA sequence: TGTGCCAGCAGCCAAGAACGGTTCGGCCAGTTCAATGAGCAGTTCTTC. Protein: CASSQERFGQFNEQFF.

J is TRBJ1-1 and V is TRBV29-1, with D uncertain. Between the trimmed V and J ends, which lost 4 bases and 5 bases, there was a span of 5 bases. From germline, CDR1 is SQVTM and CDR2 ANQGSEA. This CDR3 contains 10 residues. CDR3 bases: TGCAGCGTTGGTGAGACTGAAGCTTTCTTT. This sequence encodes CSVGETEAFF.